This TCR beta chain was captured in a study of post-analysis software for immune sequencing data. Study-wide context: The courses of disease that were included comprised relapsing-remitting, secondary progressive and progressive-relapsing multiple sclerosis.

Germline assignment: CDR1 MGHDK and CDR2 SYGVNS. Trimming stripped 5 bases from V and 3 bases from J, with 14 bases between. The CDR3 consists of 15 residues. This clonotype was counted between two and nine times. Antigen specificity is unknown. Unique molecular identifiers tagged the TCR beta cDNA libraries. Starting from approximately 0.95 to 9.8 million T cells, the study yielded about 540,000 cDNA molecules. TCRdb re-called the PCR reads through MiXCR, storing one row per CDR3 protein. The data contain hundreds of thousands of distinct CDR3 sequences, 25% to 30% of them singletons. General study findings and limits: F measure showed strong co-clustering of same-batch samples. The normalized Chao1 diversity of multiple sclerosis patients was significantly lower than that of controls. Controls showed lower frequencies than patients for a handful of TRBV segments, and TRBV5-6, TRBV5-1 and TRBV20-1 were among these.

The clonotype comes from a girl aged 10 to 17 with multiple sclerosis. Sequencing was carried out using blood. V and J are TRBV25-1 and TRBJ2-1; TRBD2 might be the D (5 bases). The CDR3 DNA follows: TGTGCCAGCAGTCCACCGGCGGGTATCTACAATGAGCAGTTCTTC. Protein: CASSPPAGIYNEQFF.